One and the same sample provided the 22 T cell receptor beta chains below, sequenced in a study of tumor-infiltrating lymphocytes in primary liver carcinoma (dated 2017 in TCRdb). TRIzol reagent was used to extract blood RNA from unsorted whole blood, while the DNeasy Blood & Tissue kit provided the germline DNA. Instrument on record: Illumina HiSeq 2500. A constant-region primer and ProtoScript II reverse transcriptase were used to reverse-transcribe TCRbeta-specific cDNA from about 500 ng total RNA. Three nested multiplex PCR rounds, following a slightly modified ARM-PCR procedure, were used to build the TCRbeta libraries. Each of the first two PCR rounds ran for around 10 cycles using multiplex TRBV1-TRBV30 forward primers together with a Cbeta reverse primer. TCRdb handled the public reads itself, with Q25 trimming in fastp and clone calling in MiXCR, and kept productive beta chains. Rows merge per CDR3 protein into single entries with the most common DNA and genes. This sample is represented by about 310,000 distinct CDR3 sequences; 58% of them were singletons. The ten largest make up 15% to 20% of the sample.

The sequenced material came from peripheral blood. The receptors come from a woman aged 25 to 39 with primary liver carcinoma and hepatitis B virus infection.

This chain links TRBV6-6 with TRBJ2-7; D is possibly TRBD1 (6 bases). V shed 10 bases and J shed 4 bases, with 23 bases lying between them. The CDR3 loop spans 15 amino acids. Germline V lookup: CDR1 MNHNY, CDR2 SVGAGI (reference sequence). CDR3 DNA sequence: TGTGCCACCGTAAATATCAGGGGCGCCTCTTACGAGCAGTACTTC. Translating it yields CATVNIRGASYEQYF.

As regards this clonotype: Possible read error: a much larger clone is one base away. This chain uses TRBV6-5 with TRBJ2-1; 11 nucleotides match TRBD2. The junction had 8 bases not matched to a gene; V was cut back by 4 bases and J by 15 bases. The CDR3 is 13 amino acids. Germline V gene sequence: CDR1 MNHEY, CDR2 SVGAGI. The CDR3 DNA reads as TGTGCCAGCAGTTTGGAACTAGCGGGAGTTATGTTCTTC. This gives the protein CASSLELAGVMFF.

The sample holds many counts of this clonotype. CDR3 DNA sequence: TGCGCCAGCAGCCAAGGAGGTAGGACGGAGGAGCAGTACTTC. The encoded protein is CASSQGGRTEEQYF. V usage is TRBV4-3 and J usage is TRBJ2-7; no definite D call. The germline V gene has CDR1 LGHNA and CDR2 YSLEER. This CDR3 has 14 residues. V was trimmed by 1 base and J by 7 bases, leaving 14 bases between them.

The CDR3 region has the DNA TGTGCCTGGAGTTTTTGGGGTAGTGGTTCTCAGCCCCAGCATTTT. Translating it yields CAWSFWGSGSQPQHF. This chain uses TRBV30 with TRBJ1-5; D unresolved. The CDR3 contains 15 residues. Germline assignment: CDR1 GTSNPN and CDR2 SVGIG (reference sequence). Trimming took off 2 bases at V and 6 bases at J, with 17 bases between the two ends. The full variable domain, completed using reference TRBV30 and TRBJ1-5, is SQTIHQWPATLVQPVGSPLSLECTVEGTSNPNLYWYRQAAGRGLQLLFYSVGIGQISSEVPQNLSASRPQDRQFILSSKKLLLSDSGFYLCAWSFWGSGSQPQHFGDGTRLSIL.

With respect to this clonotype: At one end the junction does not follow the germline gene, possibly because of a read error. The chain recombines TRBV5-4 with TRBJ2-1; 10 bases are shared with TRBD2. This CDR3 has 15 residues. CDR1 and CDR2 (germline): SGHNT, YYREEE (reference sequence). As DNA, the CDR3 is TGTGTCAGCAAGGCCCCGTCTAGCGGGAGTAATGAGCAGTTCTTC. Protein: CVSKAPSSGSNEQFF.

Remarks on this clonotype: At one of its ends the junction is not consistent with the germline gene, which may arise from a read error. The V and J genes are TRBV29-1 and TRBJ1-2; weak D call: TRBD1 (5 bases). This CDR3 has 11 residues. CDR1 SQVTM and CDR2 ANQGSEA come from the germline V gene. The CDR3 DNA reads TGCAGCGTTAAAGACGGAGGGGTGTACATCTTC. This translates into CSVKDGGVYIF.

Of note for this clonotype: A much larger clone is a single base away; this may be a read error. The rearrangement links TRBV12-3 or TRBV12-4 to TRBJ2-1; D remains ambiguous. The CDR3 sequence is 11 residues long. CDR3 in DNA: TGTGCCGGCAGTTCCGCAGTTGCGCGGTTCTTC. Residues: CAGSSAVARFF.

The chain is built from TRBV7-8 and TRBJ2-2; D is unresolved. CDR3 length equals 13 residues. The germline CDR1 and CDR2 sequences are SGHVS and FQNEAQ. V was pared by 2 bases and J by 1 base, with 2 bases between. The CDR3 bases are TGTGCCAGCAGCTTAAAGAACACCGGGGAGCTGTTTTTT. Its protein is CASSLKNTGELFF.

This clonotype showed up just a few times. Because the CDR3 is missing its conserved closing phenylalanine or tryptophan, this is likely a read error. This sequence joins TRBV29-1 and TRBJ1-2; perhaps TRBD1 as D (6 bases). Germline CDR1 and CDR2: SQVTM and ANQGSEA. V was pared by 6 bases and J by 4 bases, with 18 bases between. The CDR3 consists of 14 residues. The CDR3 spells CSVKFGQSIYGYTL. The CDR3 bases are TGCAGCGTCAAGTTTGGACAGTCGATCTATGGCTACACCTTA.

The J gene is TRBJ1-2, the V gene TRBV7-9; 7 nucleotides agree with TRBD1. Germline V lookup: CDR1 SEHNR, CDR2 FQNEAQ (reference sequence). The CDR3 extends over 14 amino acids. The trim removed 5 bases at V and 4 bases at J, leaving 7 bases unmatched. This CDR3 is CASSAYRGGYGYTF. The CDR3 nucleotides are TGTGCCAGCAGCGCGTACAGGGGAGGCTATGGCTACACCTTC.

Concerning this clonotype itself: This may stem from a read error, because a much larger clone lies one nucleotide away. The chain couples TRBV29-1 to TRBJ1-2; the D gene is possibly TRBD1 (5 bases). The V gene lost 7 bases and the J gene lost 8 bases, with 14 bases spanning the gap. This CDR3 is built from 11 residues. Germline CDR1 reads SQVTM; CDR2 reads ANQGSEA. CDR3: CSAARDRGYTF. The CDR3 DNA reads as TGCAGCGCGGCCCGGGACCGAGGCTACACCTTC.

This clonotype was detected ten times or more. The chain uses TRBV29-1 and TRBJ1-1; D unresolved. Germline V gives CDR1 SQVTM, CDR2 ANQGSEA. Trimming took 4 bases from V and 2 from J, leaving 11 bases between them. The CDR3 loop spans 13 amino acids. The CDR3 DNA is TGCAGCGTTGCCCTGGATTTAAACACTGAAGCTTTCTTT. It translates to CSVALDLNTEAFF.

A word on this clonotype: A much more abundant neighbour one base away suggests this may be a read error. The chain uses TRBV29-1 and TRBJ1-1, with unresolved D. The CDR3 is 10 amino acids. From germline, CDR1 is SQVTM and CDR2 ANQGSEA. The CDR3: CSVRDAETFF. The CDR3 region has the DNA TGCAGCGTTAGAGACGCTGAAACTTTCTTT.

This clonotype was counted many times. CDR3 nucleotides: TGCAGCGTTGAAGCATCCCTTAGGGATACGCAGTATTTT. Translating it yields CSVEASLRDTQYF. The V call is TRBV29-1, the J call TRBJ2-3, with D unclear. Trimming pared 1 base from V and 6 bases from J, leaving 11 bases between. Germline CDR1 SQVTM, CDR2 ANQGSEA. The CDR3 runs to 13 residues.

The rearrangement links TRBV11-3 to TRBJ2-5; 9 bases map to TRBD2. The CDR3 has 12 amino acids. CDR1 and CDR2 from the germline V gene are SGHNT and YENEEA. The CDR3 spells CVSGGLQETQYF. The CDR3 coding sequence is TGTGTTAGCGGGGGTCTTCAAGAGACCCAGTACTTC. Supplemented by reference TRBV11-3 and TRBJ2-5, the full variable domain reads EAGVVQSPRYKIIEKKQPVAFWCNPISGHNTLYWYLQNLGQGPELLIRYENEEAVDDSQLPKDRFSAERLKGVDSTLKIQPAELGDSAVYLCVSGGLQETQYFGPGTRLLVL.

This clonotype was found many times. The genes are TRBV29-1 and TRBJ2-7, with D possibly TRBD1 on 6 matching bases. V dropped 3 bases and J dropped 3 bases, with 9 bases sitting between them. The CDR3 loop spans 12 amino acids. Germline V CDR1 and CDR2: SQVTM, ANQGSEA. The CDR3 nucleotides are TGCAGCGTTGAGCAACAGGGCTACGAGCAGTACTTC. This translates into CSVEQQGYEQYF.

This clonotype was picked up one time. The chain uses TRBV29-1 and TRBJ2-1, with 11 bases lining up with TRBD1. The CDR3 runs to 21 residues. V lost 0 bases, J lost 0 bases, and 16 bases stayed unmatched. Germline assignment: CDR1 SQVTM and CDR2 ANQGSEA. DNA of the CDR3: TGCAGCGTTGAAGATCTGAGAAGGGACAGGGGGGGTTTACACTCCTACAATGAGCAGTTCTTC. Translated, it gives CSVEDLRRDRGGLHSYNEQFF.

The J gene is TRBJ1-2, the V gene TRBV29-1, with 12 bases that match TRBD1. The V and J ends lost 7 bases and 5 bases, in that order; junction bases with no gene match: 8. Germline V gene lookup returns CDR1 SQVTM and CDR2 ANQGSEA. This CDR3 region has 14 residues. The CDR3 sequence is CSAAGTGGAYGYTF. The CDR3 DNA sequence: TGCAGCGCCGCCGGGACAGGGGGCGCTTATGGCTACACCTTC.

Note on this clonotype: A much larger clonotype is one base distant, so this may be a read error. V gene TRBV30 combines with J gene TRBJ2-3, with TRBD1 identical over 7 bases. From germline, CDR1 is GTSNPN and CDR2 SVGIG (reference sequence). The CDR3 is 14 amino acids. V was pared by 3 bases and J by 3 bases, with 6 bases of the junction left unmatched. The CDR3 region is CAWSDRVWTDTQYF. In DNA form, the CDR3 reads TGTGCCTGGAGCGACAGGGTGTGGACAGATACGCAGTATTTT.

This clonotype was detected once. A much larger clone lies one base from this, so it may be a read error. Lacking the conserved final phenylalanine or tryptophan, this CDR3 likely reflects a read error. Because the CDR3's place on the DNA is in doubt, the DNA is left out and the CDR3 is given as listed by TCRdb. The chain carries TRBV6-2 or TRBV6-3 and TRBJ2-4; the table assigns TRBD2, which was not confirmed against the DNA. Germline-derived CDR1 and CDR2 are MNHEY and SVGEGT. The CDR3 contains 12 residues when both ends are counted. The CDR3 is CASNDPGIGPHL.

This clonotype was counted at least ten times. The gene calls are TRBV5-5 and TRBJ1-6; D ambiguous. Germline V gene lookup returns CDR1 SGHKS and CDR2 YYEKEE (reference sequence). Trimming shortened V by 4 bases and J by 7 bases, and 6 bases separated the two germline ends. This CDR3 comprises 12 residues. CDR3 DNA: TGTGCCAGCAGCGACGCGAATTCACCCCTCCACTTT. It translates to CASSDANSPLHF. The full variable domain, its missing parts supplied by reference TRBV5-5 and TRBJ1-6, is DAGVTQSPTHLIKTRGQQVTLRCSPISGHKSVSWYQQVLGQGPQFIFQYYEKEERGRGNFPDRFSARQFPNYSSELNVNALLLGDSALYLCASSDANSPLHFGNGTRLTVT.

CDR3 nucleotide sequence: TGTGCCTGGAGGCGGGACAGTCTCTCCTACGAGCAGTACTTC. Its translation: CAWRRDSLSYEQYF. The V and J genes are TRBV30 and TRBJ2-7; perhaps TRBD1 as D (7 bases). The CDR3 is 14 residues long. Between the trimmed V and J ends, which lost 3 bases and 0 bases, there was a span of 12 bases. Per the germline V gene, CDR1 is GTSNPN and CDR2 is SVGIG (reference sequence).